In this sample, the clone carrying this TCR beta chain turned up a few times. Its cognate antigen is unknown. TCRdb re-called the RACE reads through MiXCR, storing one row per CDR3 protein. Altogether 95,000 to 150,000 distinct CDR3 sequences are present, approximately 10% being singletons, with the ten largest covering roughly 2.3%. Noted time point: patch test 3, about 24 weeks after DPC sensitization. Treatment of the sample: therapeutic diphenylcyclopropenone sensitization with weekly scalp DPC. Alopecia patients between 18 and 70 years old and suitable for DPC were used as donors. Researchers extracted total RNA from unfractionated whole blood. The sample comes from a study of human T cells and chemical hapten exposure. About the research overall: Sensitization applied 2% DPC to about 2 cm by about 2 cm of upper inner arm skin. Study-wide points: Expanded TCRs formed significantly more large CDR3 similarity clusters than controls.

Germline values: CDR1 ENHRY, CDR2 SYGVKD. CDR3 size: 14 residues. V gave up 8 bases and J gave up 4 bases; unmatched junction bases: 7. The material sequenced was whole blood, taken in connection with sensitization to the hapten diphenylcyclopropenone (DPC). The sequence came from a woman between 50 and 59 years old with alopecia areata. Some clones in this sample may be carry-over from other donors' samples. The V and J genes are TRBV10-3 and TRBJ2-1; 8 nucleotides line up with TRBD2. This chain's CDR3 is CAIRLAGLYNEQFF. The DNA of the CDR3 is TGTGCCATCCGCTTAGCGGGGCTGTACAATGAGCAGTTCTTC.